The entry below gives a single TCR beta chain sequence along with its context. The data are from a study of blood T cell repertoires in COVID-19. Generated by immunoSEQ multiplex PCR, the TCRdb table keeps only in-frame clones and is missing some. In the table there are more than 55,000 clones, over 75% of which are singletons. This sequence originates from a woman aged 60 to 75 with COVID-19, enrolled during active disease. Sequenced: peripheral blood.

CDR3: CASSVKRASGTHEQFF. As DNA, the CDR3 is TGCGCCAGCAGCGTTAAACGGGCTAGCGGGACCCATGAGCAGTTCTTC. The chain recombines TRBV5-1 with TRBJ2-1; 9 bases fit TRBD2. The germline CDR1 and CDR2 sequences are SGHRS and YFSETQ. V lost 4 bases, J lost 8 bases, and 13 bases stayed unmatched. This CDR3 is 16 amino acids long.